The source of this TCR beta chain is a study of OX40 agonist ivuxolimab in advanced cancers. The CDR3 extends over 13 amino acids. CDR1 SGHRS and CDR2 YFSETQ come from the germline V gene. Losses at the gene ends were 2 bases for V and 3 bases for J; bases not matched to a gene: 1. Profiling relied on immunoSEQ multiplex PCR, and the TCRdb table lists in-frame clones only, not all of them. The table lists about 67,000 clones, 70% to 90% of them singletons. This receptor was identified in an adult with an advanced solid tumor such as melanoma, head and neck, liver or kidney cancer. The source was CD4+ or CD8+ T cells sorted from blood, collected in a trial of the OX40 agonist ivuxolimab. The chain joins TRBV5-1 to TRBJ1-1, with 7 bases that match TRBD1. Written as DNA, the CDR3 is TGCGCCAGCAGCTTTACAGGGGACACTGAAGCTTTCTTT. It yields the protein CASSFTGDTEAFF.